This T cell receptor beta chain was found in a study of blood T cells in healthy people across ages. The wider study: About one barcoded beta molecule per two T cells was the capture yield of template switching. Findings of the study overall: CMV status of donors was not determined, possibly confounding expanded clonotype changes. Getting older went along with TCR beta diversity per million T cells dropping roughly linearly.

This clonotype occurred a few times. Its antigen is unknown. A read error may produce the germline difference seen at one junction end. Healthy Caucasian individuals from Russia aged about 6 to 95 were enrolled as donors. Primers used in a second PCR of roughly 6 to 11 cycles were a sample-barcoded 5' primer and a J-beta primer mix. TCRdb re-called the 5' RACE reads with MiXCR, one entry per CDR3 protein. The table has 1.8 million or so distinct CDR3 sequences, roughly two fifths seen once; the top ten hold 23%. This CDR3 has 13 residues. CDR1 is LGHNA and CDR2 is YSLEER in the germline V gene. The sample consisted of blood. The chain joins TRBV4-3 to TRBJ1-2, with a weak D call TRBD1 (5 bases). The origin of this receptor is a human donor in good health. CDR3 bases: TGCGCCAGCAGCCAGAGGGGTTTCTATGGCTACGCCTTC. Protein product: CASSQRGFYGYAF.